A single sample gave rise to the 4 T cell receptor beta chains below, sequenced in a study of cytomegalovirus exposure and HLA in healthy donors. Primers: 60 Vbeta forward and 13 Jbeta reverse. Clones were read by immunoSEQ multiplex PCR, and TCRdb kept only the in-frame ones, dropping some. This sample yields roughly 150,000 clones, of which about 68% are seen a single time; approximately 1.7% belongs to the top ten. Sequenced sample: PBMCs. Receptor source: a human donor in good health.

The chain is built from TRBV7-2 and TRBJ2-2, with no clear D. Deletions cut 4 bases from V and 1 base from J, with 4 bases between. The CDR3 contains 13 residues. Per germline, CDR1 SGHTA and CDR2 FQGNSA. The CDR3 sequence: CASSYGNTGELFF. In DNA form, the CDR3 reads TGTGCCAGCAGCTACGGGAACACCGGGGAGCTGTTTTTT.

The V gene is TRBV9, the J gene TRBJ2-1; D gene unclear. Germline V gene sequence: CDR1 SGDLS, CDR2 YYNGEE. The CDR3 is 15 amino acids. Trimming cost V 1 base and J 3 bases, with 11 bases left between them. The CDR3: CASSVSSPGYNEQFF. CDR3 DNA sequence: TGTGCCAGCAGCGTATCCTCTCCCGGCTACAATGAGCAGTTCTTC.

This clone was seen once. This chain uses TRBV10-3 with TRBJ2-7; 8 positions agree with TRBD1. V shed 4 bases and J 2 bases; nucleotides not matched to a gene: 7. Germline CDR1 and CDR2: ENHRY and SYGVKD. The CDR3 contains 15 residues. The CDR3 sequence: CAISGQGAATYEQYF. The CDR3 DNA reads as TGTGCCATCAGTGGTCAGGGGGCTGCAACCTACGAGCAGTACTTC.

The chain has TRBV28 and TRBJ2-5; D ambiguous. The CDR3 is made up of 11 amino acids. Trimming shortened V by 6 bases and J by 2 bases, and 4 bases separated the two germline ends. Germline V gene lookup returns CDR1 MDHEN and CDR2 SYDVKM. CDR3 sequence reads: CASSHQETQYF. DNA of the CDR3: TGTGCCAGCAGCCATCAAGAGACCCAGTACTTC.